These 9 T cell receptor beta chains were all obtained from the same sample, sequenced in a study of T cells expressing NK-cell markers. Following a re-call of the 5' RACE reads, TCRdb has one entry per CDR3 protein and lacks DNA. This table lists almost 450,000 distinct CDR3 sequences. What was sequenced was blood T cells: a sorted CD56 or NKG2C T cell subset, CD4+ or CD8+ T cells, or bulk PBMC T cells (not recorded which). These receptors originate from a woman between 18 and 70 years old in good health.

The CDR3 loop reads CASSPFGKTTDTQYF. V usage is TRBV12-3 or TRBV12-4 and J usage is TRBJ2-3; TCRdb's D gene call, TRBD1, goes unchecked for lack of DNA. This CDR3 contains 15 residues.

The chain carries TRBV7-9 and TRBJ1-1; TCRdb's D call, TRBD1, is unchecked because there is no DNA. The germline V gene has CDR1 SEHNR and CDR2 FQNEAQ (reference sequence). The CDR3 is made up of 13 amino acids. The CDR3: CATWDGADTEAFF.

This CDR3 is CASSLSLGTSRYNEQFF. The gene calls are TRBV7-2 and TRBJ2-1; absent DNA, TCRdb's TRBD2 call cannot be checked. This CDR3 spans 17 amino acids. CDR1 and CDR2 (germline): SGHTA, FQGNSA.

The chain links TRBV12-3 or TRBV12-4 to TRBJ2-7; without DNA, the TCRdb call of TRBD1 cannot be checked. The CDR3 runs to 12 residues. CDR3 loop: CASRSGSNEQYF.

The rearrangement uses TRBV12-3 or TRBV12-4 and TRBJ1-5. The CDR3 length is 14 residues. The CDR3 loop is CASTLGGLGQPQHF.

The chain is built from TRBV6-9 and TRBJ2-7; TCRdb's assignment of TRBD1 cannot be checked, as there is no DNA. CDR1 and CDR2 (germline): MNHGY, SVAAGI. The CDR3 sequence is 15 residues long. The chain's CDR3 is CASSPTGYPSYEQYF.

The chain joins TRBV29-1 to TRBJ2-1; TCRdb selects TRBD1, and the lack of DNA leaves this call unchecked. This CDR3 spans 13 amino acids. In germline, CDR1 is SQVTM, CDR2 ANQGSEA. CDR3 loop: CSVQTGGNNEQFF.

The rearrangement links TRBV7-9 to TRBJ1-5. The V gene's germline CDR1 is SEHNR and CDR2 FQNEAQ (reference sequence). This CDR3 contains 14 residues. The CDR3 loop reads CASSSKSSNQPQHF.

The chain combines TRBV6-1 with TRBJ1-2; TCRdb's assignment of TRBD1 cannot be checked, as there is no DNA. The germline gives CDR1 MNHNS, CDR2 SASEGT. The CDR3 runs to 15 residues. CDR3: CASRSFRGLDYGYTF.